A selection of T cell receptor beta chains follows, all from one sample in a study of quantifying T cell responses using KT2 cells. Each CDR3 protein is one row after TCRdb ran MiXCR on the UMI-ligation and nested PCR reads. Of about 32,000 distinct CDR3 sequences detected, 7.3% appear once; the ten largest clones hold 15% to 18%. Specimen: PBMCs spiked with cells of the T cell clone KT2. Every receptor here comes from a human donor. CDR3s include the opening cysteine and the closing phenylalanine or tryptophan. The D gene is left open where the match is weak. The size entry is marked missing in some rows and otherwise reads once, few, many or a size class.

v_call: TRBV5-4; d_call: NA; clone_size: NA; j_call: TRBJ2-1; cdr3_aa: CASSLRASSPPHEQFF; cdr3_nt: TGTGCCAGCAGCTTGAGGGCCTCTTCCCCCCCCCATGAGCAGTTCTTC
v_call: TRBV25-1; d_call: TRBD2; clone_size: NA; j_call: TRBJ2-7; cdr3_aa: CASSVLAGTLTYEQYF; cdr3_nt: TGTGCCAGCAGTGTACTAGCGGGCACACTCACCTACGAGCAGTACTTC
v_call: TRBV7-2; d_call: TRBD2; clone_size: many; j_call: TRBJ2-3; cdr3_aa: CASSDWTSTQYF; cdr3_nt: TGTGCCAGCAGCGACTGGACTAGTACGCAGTATTTT
v_call: TRBV5-1; d_call: TRBD1; clone_size: NA; j_call: TRBJ1-1; cdr3_aa: CASSLGDRGATEAFF; cdr3_nt: TGCGCCAGCAGCTTAGGGGACAGGGGGGCCACTGAAGCTTTCTTT
v_call: TRBV24-1; d_call: NA; clone_size: few; j_call: TRBJ2-7; cdr3_aa: CATSDLENDEQYF; cdr3_nt: TGTGCCACCAGTGATTTGGAAAACGACGAGCAGTACTTC
v_call: TRBV24-1; d_call: NA; clone_size: NA; j_call: TRBJ2-1; cdr3_aa: CATSGPGPYNEQFF; cdr3_nt: TGTGCCACCAGTGGGCCTGGGCCATACAATGAGCAGTTCTTC
v_call: TRBV28; d_call: TRBD1; clone_size: NA; j_call: TRBJ2-1; cdr3_aa: CASSARQGRDPEQFF; cdr3_nt: TGTGCCAGCAGTGCGAGACAGGGTCGAGACCCCGAGCAGTTCTTC
v_call: TRBV29-1; d_call: NA; clone_size: many; j_call: TRBJ2-1; cdr3_aa: CSVQGKGLYNEQFF; cdr3_nt: TGCAGCGTTCAGGGAAAGGGGCTCTACAATGAGCAGTTCTTC
v_call: TRBV7-3; d_call: NA; clone_size: many; j_call: TRBJ2-1; cdr3_aa: CASSVGSNEQFF; cdr3_nt: TGTGCCAGCAGCGTAGGGTCCAATGAGCAGTTCTTC
v_call: TRBV12-3/TRBV12-4; d_call: TRBD2; clone_size: few; j_call: TRBJ2-7; cdr3_aa: CASSSAGGAIYEQYF; cdr3_nt: TGTGCCAGCAGTTCCGCCGGGGGGGCCATCTACGAGCAGTACTTC
v_call: TRBV7-2; d_call: TRBD1; clone_size: many; j_call: TRBJ1-2; cdr3_aa: CASSFGRDRDYGYTF; cdr3_nt: TGTGCCAGCAGCTTTGGCCGGGACAGAGACTATGGCTACACCTTC
v_call: TRBV14; d_call: TRBD1; clone_size: many; j_call: TRBJ2-3; cdr3_aa: CASSPRGDTQYF; cdr3_nt: TGTGCCAGCAGCCCCAGGGGGGATACGCAGTATTTT
v_call: TRBV7-9; d_call: TRBD1; clone_size: few; j_call: TRBJ2-7; cdr3_aa: CASSPPQGADEQYF; cdr3_nt: TGTGCCAGCAGCCCCCCCCAGGGGGCAGACGAGCAGTACTTC
v_call: TRBV4-2; d_call: TRBD2; clone_size: many; j_call: TRBJ2-3; cdr3_aa: CASSQELAAEGDTQYF; cdr3_nt: TGTGCCAGCAGCCAGGAACTAGCGGCAGAAGGGGATACGCAGTATTTT
v_call: TRBV4-1; d_call: NA; clone_size: many; j_call: TRBJ1-1; cdr3_aa: CASSQGGGRDTEAFF; cdr3_nt: TGCGCCAGCAGCCAAGGGGGGGGGAGAGACACTGAAGCTTTCTTT
v_call: TRBV20-1; d_call: NA; clone_size: NA; j_call: TRBJ1-1; cdr3_aa: CSARDPQPSYEAFF; cdr3_nt: TGCAGTGCTAGAGACCCTCAGCCGTCCTATGAAGCTTTCTTT
v_call: TRBV5-1; d_call: NA; clone_size: many; j_call: TRBJ1-1; cdr3_aa: CASSLAGHSATEAFF; cdr3_nt: TGCGCCAGCAGCTTGGCCGGGCATTCGGCCACTGAAGCTTTCTTT
v_call: TRBV2; d_call: NA; clone_size: NA; j_call: TRBJ1-2; cdr3_aa: CASSSQGLPANYGYTF; cdr3_nt: TGTGCCAGCAGTAGTCAGGGACTGCCTGCTAACTATGGCTACACCTTC
v_call: TRBV6-1; d_call: NA; clone_size: many; j_call: TRBJ1-2; cdr3_aa: CASSLYGYTF; cdr3_nt: TGTGCCAGCAGTTTATATGGCTACACCTTC
v_call: TRBV4-2; d_call: NA; clone_size: many; j_call: TRBJ1-4; cdr3_aa: CASSQEPSTNEKLFF; cdr3_nt: TGTGCCAGCAGCCAAGAACCCTCAACTAATGAAAAACTGTTTTTT
v_call: TRBV9; d_call: NA; clone_size: NA; j_call: TRBJ2-2; cdr3_aa: CASSDRASPGELFF; cdr3_nt: TGTGCCAGCAGCGACCGGGCATCTCCCGGGGAGCTGTTTTTT
v_call: TRBV20-1; d_call: NA; clone_size: many; j_call: TRBJ1-2; cdr3_aa: CSARAPGDPYGYTF; cdr3_nt: TGCAGTGCTAGAGCCCCGGGGGACCCCTATGGCTACACCTTC
v_call: TRBV6-5; d_call: NA; clone_size: many; j_call: TRBJ1-1; cdr3_aa: CASSAGANTEAFF; cdr3_nt: TGTGCCAGCAGTGCAGGGGCCAACACTGAAGCTTTCTTT
v_call: TRBV4-1; d_call: TRBD1; clone_size: NA; j_call: TRBJ1-2; cdr3_aa: CASSTEQGALGPSLYGYTF; cdr3_nt: TGCGCCAGCAGCACCGAACAGGGGGCACTTGGCCCTTCGCTCTATGGCTACACCTTC
v_call: TRBV7-6; d_call: NA; clone_size: medium-sized; j_call: TRBJ1-1; cdr3_aa: CASSSYKNTEAFF; cdr3_nt: TGTGCCAGCAGCTCCTACAAGAACACTGAAGCTTTCTTT
v_call: TRBV12-3/TRBV12-4; d_call: NA; clone_size: many; j_call: TRBJ2-7; cdr3_aa: CASSPDWGRNYEQYF; cdr3_nt: TGTGCCAGCAGTCCCGACTGGGGGCGCAACTACGAGCAGTACTTC
v_call: TRBV12-3/TRBV12-4; d_call: NA; clone_size: many; j_call: TRBJ1-2; cdr3_aa: CASSRAVPGPSGGYTF; cdr3_nt: TGTGCCAGCAGCCGGGCCGTCCCGGGACCTTCGGGTGGCTACACCTTC
v_call: TRBV30; d_call: NA; clone_size: many; j_call: TRBJ2-2; cdr3_aa: CAWIARVDTGELFF; cdr3_nt: TGTGCCTGGATCGCCAGGGTGGACACCGGGGAGCTGTTTTTT
v_call: TRBV27; d_call: NA; clone_size: many; j_call: TRBJ2-1; cdr3_aa: CASSPLQFLAENVDEQFF; cdr3_nt: TGTGCCAGCAGTCCCCTCCAATTCTTAGCGGAGAATGTGGATGAGCAGTTCTTC
v_call: TRBV2; d_call: NA; clone_size: NA; j_call: TRBJ2-7; cdr3_aa: CASSEGQQGLEQYF; cdr3_nt: TGTGCCAGCAGTGAAGGGCAACAGGGTCTCGAGCAGTACTTC
v_call: TRBV4-1; d_call: NA; clone_size: many; j_call: TRBJ1-1; cdr3_aa: CASSQEMGQNTEAFF; cdr3_nt: TGCGCCAGCAGCCAAGAAATGGGACAGAACACTGAAGCTTTCTTT
v_call: TRBV20-1; d_call: TRBD1; clone_size: many; j_call: TRBJ1-1; cdr3_aa: CSARETGGKNTEAFF; cdr3_nt: TGCAGTGCTAGAGAAACAGGGGGGAAGAACACTGAAGCTTTCTTT
v_call: TRBV20-1; d_call: TRBD1; clone_size: many; j_call: TRBJ2-7; cdr3_aa: CSATRFGQGEEYEQYF; cdr3_nt: TGCAGTGCAACACGATTTGGACAGGGGGAGGAGTACGAGCAGTACTTC
v_call: TRBV7-3; d_call: NA; clone_size: many; j_call: TRBJ1-4; cdr3_aa: CASSLMRSTNEKLFF; cdr3_nt: TGTGCCAGCAGCTTAATGAGGTCAACTAATGAAAAACTGTTTTTT
v_call: TRBV7-6; d_call: NA; clone_size: NA; j_call: TRBJ2-1; cdr3_aa: CASSLADRHSYNEQFF; cdr3_nt: TGTGCCAGCAGCTTAGCCGACAGGCACTCCTACAATGAGCAGTTCTTC
v_call: TRBV29-1; d_call: NA; clone_size: few; j_call: TRBJ1-5; cdr3_aa: CSTGGGTGQPQHF; cdr3_nt: TGCAGCACCGGGGGGGGCACGGGTCAGCCCCAGCATTTT
v_call: TRBV21-1; d_call: NA; clone_size: NA; j_call: TRBJ2-2; cdr3_aa: CASSPRTGATGELFF; cdr3_nt: TGTGCCAGCAGCCCTCGGACAGGGGCCACCGGGGAGCTGTTTTTT
v_call: TRBV10-3; d_call: NA; clone_size: many; j_call: TRBJ2-2; cdr3_aa: CAISESAETGELFF; cdr3_nt: TGTGCCATCAGTGAGTCGGCAGAAACCGGGGAGCTGTTTTTT